This T cell receptor beta chain emerged from a study of T cell responses to AZD1222 COVID-19 vaccine. J lost 8 bases, V lost 6 bases, and 5 bases had no gene match. In germline, CDR1 is WNHNN, CDR2 SYGVQD (reference sequence). CDR3 length: 13 residues. Study-wide findings and caveats: Donors skewed white British and female; clonal diversity was possibly underestimated. Without day 14 samples, only post-peak T cell repertoires were studied.

Measured with immunoSEQ multiplex PCR; TCRdb has only the in-frame clones, and not every one. The sample carries 200,000 to 250,000 clones, 85% to 95% recorded once. As for this clone: The target antigen is unknown.

The V call is TRBV10-1, the J call TRBJ2-2, with 8 positions matching TRBD1. This sequence was found in an adult in good health. The sample here was peripheral blood, taken on day 0 of MenACWY control vaccination. The CDR3 coding sequence is TGCGCCAGCAGCTCAGGGGGCAGAGGGGAGCTGTTTTTT. This translates into CASSSGGRGELFF.